One sample yielded the 5 T cell receptor beta chains listed below, sequenced in a study of molecular identifiers for immune sequencing clone quantification. TCRdb called the PCR reads again in MiXCR, with one record for every CDR3 protein. The sample carries 460,000 or so distinct CDR3 sequences, 25% recorded once. Input material: naive CD8+ T cells from blood, with Jurkat cell RNA spiked in. The subset is: FACS-sorted CD8+CD4-CCR7+CD45RA+ naive T cells. These receptor sequences come from a human donor in good health. Some libraries in this study had Jurkat cell RNA spiked in.

The rearrangement links TRBV21-1 to TRBJ2-2; the table's D gene call, TRBD1, was not cross checked with the DNA. TRBV21-1 is given as a pseudogene. CDR3 length: 19 amino acids. The CDR3 DNA sequence: TGTGCCAGCAGCAAAGCCAGGGGCGTTACACGGCCTAACACCGGGGAGCTGTTTTTT. Protein: CASSKARGVTRPNTGELFF.

This clonotype was detected many times. The rearrangement links TRBV7-9 to TRBJ2-3; 10 bases are a match to TRBD1. The CDR3 consists of 15 residues. After removal of 9 bases from V and 0 bases from J, the junction contained 6 bases not matched to a gene. Looked up from germline, CDR1 is SEHNR and CDR2 is FQNEAQ (reference sequence). CDR3 sequence: CASSRTGGSTDTQYF. The CDR3 DNA reads TGTGCCAGTAGTCGGACAGGGGGTAGCACAGATACGCAGTATTTT.

This clonotype was seen more than once but under ten times. The rearrangement uses TRBV4-3 and TRBJ2-7; no clear D gene. Germline V CDR1 and CDR2: LGHNA, YSLEER. The V gene lost 1 base and the J gene lost 5 bases, with 12 bases spanning the gap. This CDR3 has 14 amino acids. The CDR3 loop reads CASSQGFDSNEQYF. The CDR3 DNA reads TGCGCCAGCAGCCAAGGTTTTGATTCCAACGAGCAGTACTTC.

There are many counts of this clonotype. The chain uses TRBV4-1 and TRBJ2-3; TRBD1 agrees at 8 bases. Germline loops: CDR1 MGHRA, CDR2 YSYEKL. The CDR3 consists of 14 residues. The ends lost 3 bases at V and 4 bases at J; junction bases unmatched: 3. CDR3 sequence: CASSQTGEPDTQYF. In nucleotides, the CDR3 is TGCGCCAGCAGCCAGACAGGGGAGCCAGATACGCAGTATTTT.

The genes are TRBV6-1 and TRBJ2-3; perhaps TRBD2 as D (6 bases). This CDR3 has 15 amino acids. V lost 2 bases, J lost 2 bases, and 11 bases lay in between. Germline lookup yields CDR1 MNHNS and CDR2 SASEGT. The CDR3 coding sequence is TGTGCCAGCAGTGAATGGGGCGGGGCCACAGATACGCAGTATTTT. Translation gives CASSEWGGATDTQYF.